This passage covers 24 T cell receptor beta chains from one sample sequenced in a study of CD8 T cells in ankylosing spondylitis. TCRdb re-called the 5' RACE reads through MiXCR, storing one row per CDR3 protein. The data contain approximately 290,000 distinct CDR3 sequences, less than 25% of them singletons. Sequencing input: blood, either unsorted or a sorted T cell fraction (not recorded which). All receptors derive from a female donor with ankylosing spondylitis or in good health (not recorded which).

As regards this clonotype: An end of the junction differs from the germline gene, which may be a read error. Written as DNA, the CDR3 is TGTGCCAGCAGCCGAGGGCCAAGCCCCTTCGACTTC. Amino acid sequence: CASSRGPSPFDF. J is TRBJ2-1 and V is TRBV3-1; possibly TRBD2 for D (5 bases). The CDR3 spans 12 residues. CDR1 LGHDT and CDR2 YNNKEL come from the germline V gene (reference sequence).

Only a few counts were recorded for this clonotype. This chain connects TRBV6-2 or TRBV6-3 to TRBJ2-1; either TRBD1 or TRBD2 may supply D (5 bases each). Trimming removed 6 bases from V and 1 base from J, with 19 bases in between. Germline CDR1 reads MNHEY; CDR2 reads SVGEGT. The CDR3 is 17 amino acids. CDR3 residues: CASRTGKAGRSYNEQFF. The CDR3 bases are TGTGCCAGCAGGACTGGGAAGGCAGGGAGATCCTACAATGAGCAGTTCTTC.

Comments on this clonotype: A junction end diverges from the germline sequence, so it may reflect a read error. V gene TRBV7-7 combines with J gene TRBJ2-5, with 7 bases that match TRBD2. This CDR3 spans 14 amino acids. Germline CDR1 and CDR2: SSHAT and FNYEAQ (reference sequence). DNA of the CDR3: TGTGCTAGCAGCTTAGCGGGTAACCAAGAGACCCAGTACTTC. As protein: CASSLAGNQETQYF.

This clonotype appeared a few times. This chain links TRBV14 with TRBJ1-2, with D possibly being TRBD1 (6 bases). This CDR3 has 14 residues. Germline CDR1 reads SGHDN; CDR2 reads FVKESK. Deletions cut 3 bases from V and 2 bases from J, with 10 bases between. This chain's CDR3 is CASSQPGHNYGYTF. As DNA, the CDR3 is TGTGCCAGCAGCCAGCCGGGACACAACTATGGCTACACCTTC. Drawing the rest from reference TRBV14 and TRBJ1-2, the complete variable domain is EAGVTQFPSHSVIEKGQTVTLRCDPISGHDNLYWYRRVMGKEIKFLLHFVKESKQDESGMPNNRFLAERTGGTYSTLKVQPAELEDSGVYFCASSQPGHNYGYTFGSGTRLTVV.

This clonotype came up a few times. The chain has TRBV7-9 and TRBJ1-3; maybe TRBD1 (6 bases). V lost 1 base to trimming and J lost 0 bases, with 10 bases between them. Germline-derived CDR1 and CDR2 are SEHNR and FQNEAQ (reference sequence). The CDR3 has 16 amino acids. The CDR3 sequence: CASSLVTGRSGNTIYF. The CDR3 DNA follows: TGTGCCAGCAGCTTAGTAACAGGGCGCTCTGGAAACACCATATATTTT.

The chain is built from TRBV19 and TRBJ2-6; a possible D gene is TRBD2 (5 bases). CDR3 length: 14 amino acids. Germline V gene data show CDR1 as LNHDA and CDR2 as SQIVND (reference sequence). The V and J ends lost 7 bases and 4 bases respectively, with 11 bases between them. This CDR3 reads CASNTGSGANVLTF. CDR3 sequence (DNA): TGTGCCAGTAATACGGGATCAGGGGCCAACGTCCTGACTTTC.

The chain joins TRBV20-1 to TRBJ2-7, with TRBD1 matching 9 bases. Germline lookup yields CDR1 DFQATT and CDR2 SNEGSKA (reference sequence). The CDR3 sequence is 13 residues long. The V gene end was trimmed by 5 bases and the J gene end by 3 bases; junction bases not matched to a gene: 5. The CDR3 loop is CSAYRTGVYEQYF. DNA for the CDR3: TGCAGTGCTTACAGGACAGGGGTCTACGAGCAGTACTTC.

This clonotype was seen a handful of times. The chain combines TRBV12-3 or TRBV12-4 with TRBJ2-3; D is possibly TRBD2 (5 bases). This CDR3 is 15 amino acids long. Trimming stripped 4 bases from V and 2 bases from J, with 13 bases between. CDR3 region: CASSSVLEDTDTQYF. The CDR3 region has the DNA TGTGCCAGCAGTTCAGTGTTGGAGGACACAGATACGCAGTATTTT.

There are a few counts of this clonotype. The rearrangement links TRBV20-1 to TRBJ2-7; perhaps TRBD2 as D (6 bases). V was pared by 3 bases and J by 6 bases, with 18 bases between. Looked up from germline, CDR1 is DFQATT and CDR2 is SNEGSKA (reference sequence). The CDR3 has 14 residues. The CDR3, as DNA: TGCAGTGCTAGTGCGAAGAGGAGGGGACCCGAGCAGTACTTC. It is translated as CSASAKRRGPEQYF.

In its sample, this clonotype was seen a few times. The chain is built from TRBV2 and TRBJ1-2; possibly TRBD1 for D (6 bases). Trimming left V 10 bases short and J 5 bases short, with 14 bases between. The germline gives CDR1 SNHLY, CDR2 FYNNEI. This CDR3 spans 12 amino acids. The CDR3 sequence: CATQGPLYGYTF. The CDR3 DNA is TGTGCCACCCAGGGGCCCCTTTATGGCTACACCTTC.

V and J are TRBV19 and TRBJ2-3; D may match TRBD1 or TRBD2 (6 bases each). The V and J ends lost 5 bases and 2 bases respectively, with 8 bases between them. The germline V gene encodes CDR1 LNHDA and CDR2 SQIVND (reference sequence). The CDR3 runs 13 residues. The CDR3 DNA reads TGTGCCAGTAGTTGGGGGGCCACAGATACGCAGTATTTT. This gives the protein CASSWGATDTQYF. Drawing the rest from reference TRBV19 and TRBJ2-3, the complete variable domain is DGGITQSPKYLFRKEGQNVTLSCEQNLNHDAMYWYRQDPGQGLRLIYYSQIVNDFQKGDIAEGYSVSREKKESFPLTVTSAQKNPTAFYLCASSWGATDTQYFGPGTRLTVL.

The chain recombines TRBV20-1 with TRBJ1-3; D gene ambiguous. This CDR3 region has 12 residues. Germline V gene sequence: CDR1 DFQATT, CDR2 SNEGSKA (reference sequence). V lost 5 bases, J lost 1 base, and 6 bases lay in between. The DNA for the CDR3 is TGCAGTGCTGCAGGATCTGGAAACACCATATATTTT. It specifies CSAAGSGNTIYF.

The sample holds many counts of this clonotype. V and J are TRBV7-2 and TRBJ1-2; D gene ambiguous. CDR1 and CDR2 from the germline V gene are SGHTA and FQGNSA. The length of the CDR3 is 12 residues. V was cut by 5 bases and J by 7 bases, with 11 bases left in between. For the CDR3, the DNA is TGTGCCAGCAGCGATAATTGGTTTGGCTACACCTTC. Translated, it gives CASSDNWFGYTF.

The table lists this clonotype with a few counts. The chain combines TRBV29-1 with TRBJ2-1; the D gene is possibly TRBD2 (6 bases). CDR3 size: 15 residues. The V gene lost 6 bases and the J gene lost 9 bases, with 24 bases spanning the gap. Germline assignment: CDR1 SQVTM and CDR2 ANQGSEA. CDR3: CSVQPRSGFNGEQFF. Here the CDR3 DNA reads TGCAGCGTGCAGCCCAGAAGCGGGTTCAATGGTGAGCAGTTCTTC.

This clonotype has just a few counts. This chain connects TRBV20-1 to TRBJ2-4, with 10 bases aligning to TRBD1. J gave up 4 bases and V 0 bases, and 12 bases lay outside the gene matches. The CDR3 consists of 18 residues. Germline CDR1 and CDR2: DFQATT and SNEGSKA (reference sequence). CDR3 sequence reads: CSARDLGQGGVSKNIQYF. The CDR3 DNA reads TGCAGTGCTAGAGATCTTGGACAGGGGGGTGTTTCTAAAAACATTCAGTACTTC.

In this sample, this clonotype turned up many times. V is TRBV27 and J is TRBJ1-1; D gene unclear. The germline V gene has CDR1 MNHEY and CDR2 SMNVEV (reference sequence). This CDR3 contains 14 residues. V lost 7 bases and J lost 1, with 13 bases in between. The CDR3 protein is CASNFRRGNTEAFF. CDR3 sequence (DNA): TGTGCCAGCAATTTCCGACGGGGGAACACTGAAGCTTTCTTT.

Comments on this clonotype: One junction end does not reproduce the germline sequence, and a read error may be involved. The chain recombines TRBV6-5 with TRBJ2-1; possibly TRBD1 for D (5 bases). This CDR3 region has 15 residues. From germline, CDR1 is MNHEY and CDR2 SVGAGI. The CDR3 DNA follows: TGTGCAAGCAGTTACAGGACCGCCTCCTACAATGAGCAGTTCTTC. It is translated as CASSYRTASYNEQFF.

This clonotype was counted only a few times. This sequence joins TRBV29-1 and TRBJ1-4; a possible D gene is TRBD1 (5 bases). The CDR3 consists of 15 residues. Trimming shortened V by 4 bases and J by 8 bases, and 20 bases separated the two germline ends. The germline V gene has CDR1 SQVTM and CDR2 ANQGSEA. CDR3 sequence (DNA): TGCAGCGTTGCCACCTCGACAGCCCCCGGGGAAAAACTGTTTTTT. This codes for CSVATSTAPGEKLFF.

CDR3 sequence: CAITSGQGDLGYTF. The CDR3 DNA sequence: TGTGCCATCACCTCGGGACAGGGGGATCTTGGCTACACCTTC. The V call is TRBV10-3, the J call TRBJ1-2; TRBD1 matches 11 bases. CDR1 and CDR2 (germline): ENHRY, SYGVKD. The CDR3 is 14 amino acids. V shed 7 bases, J shed 7 bases, and the junction held 8 bases outside the gene matches.

This clonotype occurred a few times. The J gene is TRBJ1-1, the V gene TRBV18, with a tentative D call TRBD1 (5 bases). The V gene lost 3 bases and the J gene lost 6 bases, with 14 bases spanning the gap. The CDR3 has 14 amino acids. Germline CDR1 KGHSH, CDR2 LQKENI. Here the CDR3 reads CASSPPSGRAEAFF. The CDR3 region has the DNA TGTGCCAGCTCACCTCCCTCAGGGAGGGCTGAAGCTTTCTTT.

The chain is built from TRBV12-3 or TRBV12-4 and TRBJ2-7, with D perhaps TRBD1 or TRBD2 (5 bases each). CDR3 length equals 17 residues. Trimming shortened V by 8 bases and J by 3 bases, and 26 bases separated the two germline ends. As DNA, the CDR3 is TGTGCCAGCTCCCCGATCGTTGGTGAGGGGTCCTTCTACGAGCAGTACTTC. It translates to CASSPIVGEGSFYEQYF.

V usage is TRBV15 and J usage is TRBJ2-7, with a weak D call TRBD1 (5 bases). V was trimmed by 2 bases and J by 1 base, leaving 12 bases between them. This CDR3 contains 15 residues. In germline, CDR1 is LNHNV, CDR2 YYDKDF (reference sequence). This CDR3 reads CATSRQRRGSYEQYF. CDR3 nucleotide sequence: TGTGCCACCAGCAGACAAAGAAGGGGATCCTACGAGCAGTACTTC.

This clonotype was seen ten or more times. One junction end does not reproduce the germline sequence, and a read error may be involved. The V and J genes are TRBV4-3 and TRBJ2-3, with no clear D. The CDR3 totals 12 residues. Germline CDR1 reads LGHNA; CDR2 reads YSLEER. The CDR3 sequence: CASSQVADTQYF. In DNA, the CDR3 is TGTGCCAGCAGCCAAGTCGCAGATACGCAGTATTTT.

This clonotype turned up a few times. J is TRBJ2-1 and V is TRBV7-3, with 10 bases lining up with TRBD2. The V and J ends lost 6 bases and 1 base, in that order; junction bases with no gene match: 3. Germline V CDR1 and CDR2: SGHTA, FQGTGA. This CDR3 region has 15 residues. The CDR3 nucleotides read TGTGCCAGCAGACAGACTAGCGGGTCCTACAATGAGCAGTTCTTC. Its protein is CASRQTSGSYNEQFF.